Presented here are 14 T cell receptor beta chains from one specimen sequenced in a study of cytomegalovirus exposure and HLA in healthy donors (TCRdb year 2017). The protocol used for the library was the immunoSEQ multiplex PCR assay. The clones in this table, taken by TCRdb from immuneACCESS, are in-frame only. Not every clone is retained; where verified, under half of the shortfall comes from an unresolved V gene, and the cause of the rest is unknown. The sample includes fewer than 140,000 clones, with about 87% observed a single time. Clones ranked in the top ten supply around 1.7% of the sample. Sequences were obtained from PBMCs. Every receptor here comes from a young woman in good health and CMV-seropositive.

The chain links TRBV28 to TRBJ2-1, with TRBD2 identical over 11 bases. J lost 9 bases, V lost 6 bases, and 7 bases had no gene match. This CDR3 region has 14 residues. Germline V lookup: CDR1 MDHEN, CDR2 SYDVKM. CDR3 sequence reads: CASSLAGGPGEQFF. Here the CDR3 DNA reads TGTGCCAGCAGCTTAGCGGGGGGGCCCGGTGAGCAGTTCTTC.

The chain couples TRBV28 to TRBJ1-1; 9 bases fit TRBD1. The CDR3 has 15 amino acids. The V and J ends lost 6 bases and 6 bases, in that order; junction bases with no gene match: 11. The germline CDR1 and CDR2 sequences are MDHEN and SYDVKM. The DNA of the CDR3 is TGTGCCAGCAGCACCGGGACAGGGTTTCTCGCTGAAGCTTTCTTT. It yields the protein CASSTGTGFLAEAFF.

This sequence joins TRBV19 and TRBJ2-7; 8 positions agree with TRBD1. In germline, CDR1 is LNHDA, CDR2 SQIVND (reference sequence). The V and J ends lost 3 bases and 5 bases, in that order; junction bases with no gene match: 6. The CDR3 runs to 14 residues. CDR3 bases: TGTGCCAGTAGTATCGTCCAGGGGGCCGACGAGCAGTACGTC. Encoded protein: CASSIVQGADEQYV.

The chain employs TRBV19 and TRBJ1-5; no firm D call. Trimming removed 1 base at V and 4 bases at J, with 11 bases between. This CDR3 contains 15 residues. Germline CDR1 is LNHDA and CDR2 is SQIVND (reference sequence). CDR3 sequence (DNA): TGTGCCAGTAGTATAGTGTCGACACGGAATCAGCCCCAGCATTTT. It encodes CASSIVSTRNQPQHF.

The chain carries TRBV27 and TRBJ1-6; perhaps TRBD1 as D (6 bases). V gave up 2 bases and J gave up 8 bases, with 10 bases separating them. The CDR3 extends over 14 amino acids. CDR1 is MNHEY and CDR2 is SMNVEV in the germline V gene (reference sequence). The CDR3, as DNA: TGTGCCAGCAGTTTAGCACAGGGAGATTCACCCCTCCACTTT. It is translated as CASSLAQGDSPLHF.

CDR3 loop: CATSSNWDRVGGGNQPQHF. Written as DNA, the CDR3 is TGTGCCACCAGCAGCAATTGGGACAGAGTTGGTGGGGGCAATCAGCCCCAGCATTTT. V gene TRBV15 combines with J gene TRBJ1-5, with TRBD1 matching over 7 bases. Germline trimming cut 3 bases from V and 2 bases from J; bases unmatched to any gene: 16. The CDR3 has 19 residues. Germline V gives CDR1 LNHNV, CDR2 YYDKDF (reference sequence).

This sequence joins TRBV6-6 and TRBJ2-2; D uncertain. This CDR3 contains 13 residues. The V and J ends lost 2 bases and 4 bases respectively, with 5 bases between them. CDR1 and CDR2 from the germline V gene are MNHNY and SVGAGI (reference sequence). The CDR3 loop is CASSYIGTGELFF. The CDR3, as DNA: TGTGCCAGCAGTTACATCGGCACCGGGGAGCTGTTTTTT.

The genes are TRBV5-1 and TRBJ2-1; TRBD2 agrees at 12 bases. V lost 0 bases and J lost 5; bases outside the gene matches: 15. This CDR3 is 20 amino acids long. Germline assignment: CDR1 SGHRS and CDR2 YFSETQ. CDR3 sequence (DNA): TGCGCCAGCAGCTTGGCCTCGTCTAGCGGGGGGGCGGTTGTCAACAATGAGCAGTTCTTC. Protein: CASSLASSSGGAVVNNEQFF.

Only a few counts were recorded for this clone. V usage is TRBV4-1 and J usage is TRBJ2-7; D gene uncertain. This CDR3 comprises 16 residues. V gave up 0 bases and J gave up 1 base, with 13 bases separating them. Germline-derived CDR1 and CDR2 are MGHRA and YSYEKL. CDR3 residues: CASSQEELSRSYEQYF. The CDR3, as DNA: TGCGCCAGCAGCCAAGAGGAACTGTCGAGGTCCTACGAGCAGTACTTC.

In this sample, this clone turned up a few times. The chain links TRBV2 to TRBJ1-5; 7 bases align to TRBD1. The CDR3 consists of 14 residues. CDR1 is SNHLY and CDR2 is FYNNEI in the germline V gene. V trimming: 6 bases; J trimming: 4 bases; junction bases outside the gene matches: 6. The CDR3: CASSPTGENQPQHF. As DNA, the CDR3 is TGTGCCAGCAGCCCCACAGGGGAGAATCAGCCCCAGCATTTT.

A single count supports this clone. The chain has TRBV9 and TRBJ2-5, with TRBD2 identical over 7 bases. Trimming removed 4 bases from V and 5 bases from J; junction bases left unmatched: 8. Germline values: CDR1 SGDLS, CDR2 YYNGEE. The CDR3 covers 14 residues. The CDR3 is CASSSRGLEETQYF. In DNA, the CDR3 is TGTGCCAGCAGCTCCCGAGGACTAGAGGAGACCCAGTACTTC.

Only one count was recorded for this clone. This rearrangement joins TRBV4-1 to TRBJ2-7; 11 bases align to TRBD2. After removal of 1 base from V and 2 bases from J, the junction contained 16 bases not matched to a gene. There are 20 residues in the CDR3. In germline, CDR1 is MGHRA, CDR2 YSYEKL. This CDR3 reads CASSQGRQVGALAGAYEQYF. The DNA for the CDR3 is TGCGCCAGCAGCCAAGGGAGACAGGTGGGCGCACTAGCGGGGGCCTACGAGCAGTACTTC.

This clone was counted a few times. The CDR3 loop reads CASSFRGVLTHEQYF. The CDR3, as DNA: TGTGCCAGCAGTTTTCGTGGAGTCCTTACCCACGAGCAGTACTTC. The genes are TRBV28 and TRBJ2-7, with D unresolved. CDR3 length: 15 residues. Germline V gives CDR1 MDHEN, CDR2 SYDVKM. Deletions cut 3 bases from V and 5 bases from J, with 17 bases between.

The V call is TRBV15, the J call TRBJ2-1, with TRBD1 matching 7 bases. V shed 4 bases and J 4 bases; nucleotides not matched to a gene: 4. Germline values: CDR1 LNHNV, CDR2 YYDKDF (reference sequence). This CDR3 has 14 amino acids. The CDR3 DNA sequence: TGTGCCACCAGCACCGGGACAGCATACAATGAGCAGTTCTTC. Translating gives CATSTGTAYNEQFF.